At least ten counts were recorded for the clone carrying this T cell receptor beta chain. Its antigen is undetermined. This sample is drawn from a study of blood T cells in healthy people across ages. Study at large: With template switching, about one barcoded beta molecule was captured per two T cells.

General study points: In these data, TCR beta diversity tracked strongly with naive T cell percentage. Both naive CD4+ cell counts and diversity were greater in long-lived donors than in aged donors.

Using a J-beta primer mix together with a sample-barcoded 5' primer, a second PCR was run for about 6 to 11 cycles. MiXCR, run by TCRdb on the 5' RACE reads, gives a single entry per CDR3 protein. This sample carries about 560,000 distinct CDR3 sequences, about 29% of them seen once, and the ten largest clones take over 3.5%. In addition, the sample was reused for a study of T cells of mothers and their children. That study reports: A few healthy Caucasian mothers gave samples, and so did their six children.

This sequence was found in a boy under 10 years old in good health. The sequenced sample was blood.

DNA for the CDR3: TGTGCCAGCAGCAGCTCGGACAGGAAGGATGAGCAGTTCTTC. Encoded protein: CASSSSDRKDEQFF. The V and J genes are TRBV21-1 and TRBJ2-1; the D call in the table, TRBD1, was not verified against the DNA. TRBV21-1 is labeled a pseudogene. CDR3 length: 14 residues.